This TCR beta chain is from a study of OX40 agonist ivuxolimab in advanced cancers. Background on the study: Earlier anti-PD-1, anti-PD-L1 or anti-CTLA-4 therapy was permitted; less than 50% had received some. Two patients with cutaneous melanoma and one with hepatocellular carcinoma, three in total, showed partial responses. Study-wide results and limits: Expanded clones belonging to CD8+ T cells outnumbered, on average, those of CD4+. Individuals who were partial responders at 0.1-3.0 mg/kg had clonal expansion that ranked among the lowest.

Concerning this clone: What it binds is not known.

Sequenced by immunoSEQ multiplex PCR; TCRdb stores in-frame clones only, minus some. The sample includes 34,000 or so clones, about 83% of them seen just once. The germline CDR1 and CDR2 sequences are SGHVS and FNYEAQ. Trimming removed 2 bases at V and 1 base at J, with 14 bases between. The CDR3 is 16 amino acids. The sequence came from an adult with an advanced solid tumor such as melanoma, head and neck, liver or kidney cancer. The sample in question was CD4+ or CD8+ T cells sorted from blood, obtained in a trial of the OX40 agonist ivuxolimab. The rearrangement joins TRBV7-6 to TRBJ1-1, with a possible D match to TRBD1 (5 bases). For the CDR3, the DNA is TGTGCCAGCAGCTTATACCCCGGGACCGAGAACACTGAAGCTTTCTTT. Its protein is CASSLYPGTENTEAFF.